This T cell receptor (beta chain) came from a study of cytomegalovirus exposure and HLA in healthy donors. Details on this clone: The antigen is unknown.

PCR was performed using 60 Vbeta and 13 Jbeta primers. Sequencing was performed with immunoSEQ multiplex PCR; in TCRdb, only in-frame clones are kept and a portion is missing. The sample has 60,000 to 75,000 clones, approximately 83% seen once; the top ten hold roughly a tenth. Findings of the study overall: TCR association rates varied by HLA locus in a later analysis, with DRB1 highest and HLA-C lowest. Immune exposure information comprised only CMV serostatus.

This sequence originates from a female donor in good health and CMV-seronegative. Sequenced material: PBMCs.

The CDR3 here is CASDGTGGSYEQYF. The CDR3 DNA sequence: TGTGCCAGCGATGGGACAGGGGGCTCCTACGAGCAGTACTTC. The rearrangement links TRBV6-6 to TRBJ2-7, with TRBD1 matching over 11 bases. This CDR3 comprises 14 residues. Germline CDR1 is MNHNY and CDR2 is SVGAGI (reference sequence). The junction had 3 bases not matched to a gene; V was cut back by 8 bases and J by 0 bases.